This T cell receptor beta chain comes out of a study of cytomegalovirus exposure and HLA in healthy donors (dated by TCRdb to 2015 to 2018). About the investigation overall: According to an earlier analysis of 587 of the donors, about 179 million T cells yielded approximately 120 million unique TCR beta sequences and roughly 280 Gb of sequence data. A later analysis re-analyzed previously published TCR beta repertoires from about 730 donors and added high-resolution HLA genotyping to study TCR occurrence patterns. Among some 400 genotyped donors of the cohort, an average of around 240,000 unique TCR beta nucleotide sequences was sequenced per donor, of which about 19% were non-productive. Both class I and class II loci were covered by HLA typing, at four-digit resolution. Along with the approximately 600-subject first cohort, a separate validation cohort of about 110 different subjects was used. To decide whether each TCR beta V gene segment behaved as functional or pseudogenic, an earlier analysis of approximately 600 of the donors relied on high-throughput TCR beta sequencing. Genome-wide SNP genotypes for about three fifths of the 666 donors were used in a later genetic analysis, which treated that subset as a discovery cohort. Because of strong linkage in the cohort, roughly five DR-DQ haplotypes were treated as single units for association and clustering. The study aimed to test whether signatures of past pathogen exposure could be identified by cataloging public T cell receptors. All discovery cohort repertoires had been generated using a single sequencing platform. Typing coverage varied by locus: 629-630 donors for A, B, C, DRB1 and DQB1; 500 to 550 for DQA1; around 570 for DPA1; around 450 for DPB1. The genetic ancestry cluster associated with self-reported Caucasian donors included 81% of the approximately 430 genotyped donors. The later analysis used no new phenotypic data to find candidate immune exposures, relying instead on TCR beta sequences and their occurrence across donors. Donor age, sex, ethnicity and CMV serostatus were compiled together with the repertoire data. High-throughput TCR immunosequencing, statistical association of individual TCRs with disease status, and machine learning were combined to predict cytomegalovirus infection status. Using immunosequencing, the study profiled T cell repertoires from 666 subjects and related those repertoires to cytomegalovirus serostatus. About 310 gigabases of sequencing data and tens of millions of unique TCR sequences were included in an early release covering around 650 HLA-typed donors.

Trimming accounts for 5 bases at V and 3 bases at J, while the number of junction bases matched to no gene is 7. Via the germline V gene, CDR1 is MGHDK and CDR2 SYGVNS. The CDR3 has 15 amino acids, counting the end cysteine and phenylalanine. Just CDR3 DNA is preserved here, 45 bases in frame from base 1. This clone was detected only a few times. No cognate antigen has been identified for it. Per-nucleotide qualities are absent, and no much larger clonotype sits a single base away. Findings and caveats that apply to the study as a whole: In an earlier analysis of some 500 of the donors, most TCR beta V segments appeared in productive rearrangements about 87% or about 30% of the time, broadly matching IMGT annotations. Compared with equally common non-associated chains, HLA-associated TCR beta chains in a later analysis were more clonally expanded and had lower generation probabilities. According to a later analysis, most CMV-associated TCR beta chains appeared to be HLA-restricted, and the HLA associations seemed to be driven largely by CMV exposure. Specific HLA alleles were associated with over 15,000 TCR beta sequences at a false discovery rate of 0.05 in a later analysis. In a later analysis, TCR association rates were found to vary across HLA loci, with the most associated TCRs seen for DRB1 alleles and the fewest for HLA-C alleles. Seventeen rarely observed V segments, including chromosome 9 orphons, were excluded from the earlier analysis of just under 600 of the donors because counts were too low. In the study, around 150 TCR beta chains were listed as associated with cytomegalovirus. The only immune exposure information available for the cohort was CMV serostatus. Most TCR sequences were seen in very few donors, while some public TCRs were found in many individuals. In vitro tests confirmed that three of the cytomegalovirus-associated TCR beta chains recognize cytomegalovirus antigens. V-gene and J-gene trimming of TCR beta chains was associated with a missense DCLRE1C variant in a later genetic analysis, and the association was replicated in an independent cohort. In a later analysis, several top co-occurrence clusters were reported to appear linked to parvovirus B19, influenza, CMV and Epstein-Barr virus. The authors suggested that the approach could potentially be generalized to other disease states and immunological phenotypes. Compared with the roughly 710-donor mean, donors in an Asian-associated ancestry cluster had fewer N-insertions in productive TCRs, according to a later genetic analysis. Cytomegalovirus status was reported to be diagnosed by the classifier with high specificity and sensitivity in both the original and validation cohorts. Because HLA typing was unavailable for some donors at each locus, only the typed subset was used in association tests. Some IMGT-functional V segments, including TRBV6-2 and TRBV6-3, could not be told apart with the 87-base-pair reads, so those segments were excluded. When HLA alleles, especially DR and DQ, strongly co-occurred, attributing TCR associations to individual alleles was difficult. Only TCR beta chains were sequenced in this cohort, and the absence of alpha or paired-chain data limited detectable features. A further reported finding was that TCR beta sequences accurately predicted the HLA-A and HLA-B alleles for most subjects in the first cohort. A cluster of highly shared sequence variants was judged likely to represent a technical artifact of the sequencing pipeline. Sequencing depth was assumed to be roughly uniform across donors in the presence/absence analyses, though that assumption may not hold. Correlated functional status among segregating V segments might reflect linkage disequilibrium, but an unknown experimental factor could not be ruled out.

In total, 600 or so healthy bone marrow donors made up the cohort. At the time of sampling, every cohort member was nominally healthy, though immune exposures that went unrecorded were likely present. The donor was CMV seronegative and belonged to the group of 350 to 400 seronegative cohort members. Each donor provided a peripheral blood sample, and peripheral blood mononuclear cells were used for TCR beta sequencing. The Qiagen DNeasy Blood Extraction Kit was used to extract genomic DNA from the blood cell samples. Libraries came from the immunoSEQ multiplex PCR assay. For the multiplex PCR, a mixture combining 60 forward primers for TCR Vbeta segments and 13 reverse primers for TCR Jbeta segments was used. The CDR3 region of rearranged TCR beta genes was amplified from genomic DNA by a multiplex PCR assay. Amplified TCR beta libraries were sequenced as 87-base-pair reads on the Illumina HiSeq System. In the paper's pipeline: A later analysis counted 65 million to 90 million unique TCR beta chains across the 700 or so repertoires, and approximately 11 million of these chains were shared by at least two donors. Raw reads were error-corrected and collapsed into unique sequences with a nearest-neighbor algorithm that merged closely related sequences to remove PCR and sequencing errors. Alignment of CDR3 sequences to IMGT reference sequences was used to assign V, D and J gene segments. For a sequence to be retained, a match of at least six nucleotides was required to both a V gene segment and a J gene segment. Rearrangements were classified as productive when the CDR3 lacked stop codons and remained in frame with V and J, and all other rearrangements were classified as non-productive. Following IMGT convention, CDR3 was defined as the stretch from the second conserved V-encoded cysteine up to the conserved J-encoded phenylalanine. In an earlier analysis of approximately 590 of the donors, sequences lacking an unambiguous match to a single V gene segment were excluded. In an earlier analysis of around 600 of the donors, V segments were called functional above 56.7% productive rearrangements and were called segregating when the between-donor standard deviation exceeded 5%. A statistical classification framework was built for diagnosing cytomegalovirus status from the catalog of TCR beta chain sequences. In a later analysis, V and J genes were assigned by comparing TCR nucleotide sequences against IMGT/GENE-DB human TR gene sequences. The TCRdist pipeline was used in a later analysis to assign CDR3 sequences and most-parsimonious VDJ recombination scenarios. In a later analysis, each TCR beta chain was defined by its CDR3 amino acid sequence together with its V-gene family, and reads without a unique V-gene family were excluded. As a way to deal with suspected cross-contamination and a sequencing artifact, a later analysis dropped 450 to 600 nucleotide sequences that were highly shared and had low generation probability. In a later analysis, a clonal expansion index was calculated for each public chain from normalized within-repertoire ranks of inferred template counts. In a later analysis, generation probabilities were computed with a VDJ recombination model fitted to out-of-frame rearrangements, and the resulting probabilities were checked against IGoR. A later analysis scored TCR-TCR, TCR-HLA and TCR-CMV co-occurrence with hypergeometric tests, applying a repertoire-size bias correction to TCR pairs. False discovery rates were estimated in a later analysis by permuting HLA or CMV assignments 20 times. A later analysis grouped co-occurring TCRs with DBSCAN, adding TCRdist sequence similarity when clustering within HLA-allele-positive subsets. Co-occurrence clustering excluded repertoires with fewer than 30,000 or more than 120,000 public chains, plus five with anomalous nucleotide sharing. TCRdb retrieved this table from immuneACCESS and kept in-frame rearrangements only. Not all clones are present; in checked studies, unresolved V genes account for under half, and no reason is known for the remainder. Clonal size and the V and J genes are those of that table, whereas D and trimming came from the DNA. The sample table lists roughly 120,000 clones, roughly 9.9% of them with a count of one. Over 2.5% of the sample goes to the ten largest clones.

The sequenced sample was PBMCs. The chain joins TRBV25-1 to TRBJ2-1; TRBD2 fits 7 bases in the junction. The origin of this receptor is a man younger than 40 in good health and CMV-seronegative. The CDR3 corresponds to CASSQWLAVYNEQFF. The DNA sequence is TGTGCCAGCAGTCAATGGCTAGCGGTCTACAATGAGCAGTTCTTC.